This TCR beta chain was identified during a study of cytomegalovirus exposure and HLA in healthy donors. The CDR3 covers 11 residues. V lost 5 bases and J 6 bases, leaving 6 bases between the germline ends. Germline values: CDR1 MNHEY, CDR2 SVGAGI. PCR used 60 Vbeta primers and 13 Jbeta primers. Using immunoSEQ multiplex PCR, the repertoire was profiled, and TCRdb retains in-frame clones only, with some absent. The table includes around 160,000 clones, 80% to 90% detected once. The material sequenced was PBMCs. This sequence originates from a man in his late teens or twenties in good health and CMV-seropositive. The chain carries TRBV6-5 and TRBJ2-3, with D possibly matching TRBD1 (5 bases). The CDR3 loop reads CASSRQDTQYF. DNA for the CDR3: TGTGCCAGCAGTCGACAGGATACGCAGTATTTT.